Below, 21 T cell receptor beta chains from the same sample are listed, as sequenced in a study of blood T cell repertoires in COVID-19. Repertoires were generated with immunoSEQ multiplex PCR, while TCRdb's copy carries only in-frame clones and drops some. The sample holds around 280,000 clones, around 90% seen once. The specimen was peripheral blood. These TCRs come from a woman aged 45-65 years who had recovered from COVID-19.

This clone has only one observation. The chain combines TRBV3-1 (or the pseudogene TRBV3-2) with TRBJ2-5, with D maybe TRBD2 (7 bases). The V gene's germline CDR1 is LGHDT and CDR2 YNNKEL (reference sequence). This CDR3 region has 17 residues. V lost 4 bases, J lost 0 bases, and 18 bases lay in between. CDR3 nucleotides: TGTGCCAGCAGCCCGCCGCGGGAGAGGGGGTACCAAGAGACCCAGTACTTC. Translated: CASSPPRERGYQETQYF.

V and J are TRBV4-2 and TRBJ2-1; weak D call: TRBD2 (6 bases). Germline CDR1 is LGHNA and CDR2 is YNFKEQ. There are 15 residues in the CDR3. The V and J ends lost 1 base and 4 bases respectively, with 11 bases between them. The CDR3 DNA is TGTGCCAGCAGCCAAGCTGGCGGGGATTACAATGAGCAGTTCTTC. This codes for CASSQAGGDYNEQFF.

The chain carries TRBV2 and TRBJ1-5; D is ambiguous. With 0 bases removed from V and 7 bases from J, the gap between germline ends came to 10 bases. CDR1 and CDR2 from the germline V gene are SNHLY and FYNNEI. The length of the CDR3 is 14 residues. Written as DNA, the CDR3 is TGTGCCAGCAGTGAAGCGCAAGAGTTCCAGCCCCAGCATTTT. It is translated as CASSEAQEFQPQHF. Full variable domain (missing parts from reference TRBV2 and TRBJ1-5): EPEVTQTPSHQVTQMGQEVILRCVPISNHLYFYWYRQILGQKVEFLVSFYNNEISEKSEIFDDQFSVERPDGSNFTLKIRSTKLEDSAMYFCASSEAQEFQPQHFGDGTRLSIL.

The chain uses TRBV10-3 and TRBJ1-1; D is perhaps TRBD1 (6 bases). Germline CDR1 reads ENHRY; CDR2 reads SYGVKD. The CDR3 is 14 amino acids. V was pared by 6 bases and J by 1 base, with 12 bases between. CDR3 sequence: CAIRSGTPNTEAFF. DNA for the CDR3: TGTGCCATCAGATCCGGGACACCGAACACTGAAGCTTTCTTT.

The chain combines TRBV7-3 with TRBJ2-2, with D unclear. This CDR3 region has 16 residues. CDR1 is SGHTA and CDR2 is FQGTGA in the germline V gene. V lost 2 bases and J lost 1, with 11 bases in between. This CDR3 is CASSLQPTGNTGELFF. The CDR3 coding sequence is TGTGCCAGCAGCTTACAGCCGACTGGGAACACCGGGGAGCTGTTTTTT. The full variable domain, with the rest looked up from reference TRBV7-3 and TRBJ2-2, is GAGVSQTPSNKVTEKGKYVELRCDPISGHTALYWYRQSLGQGPEFLIYFQGTGAADDSGLPNDRFFAVRPEGSVSTLKIQRTERGDSAVYLCASSLQPTGNTGELFFGEGSRLTVL.

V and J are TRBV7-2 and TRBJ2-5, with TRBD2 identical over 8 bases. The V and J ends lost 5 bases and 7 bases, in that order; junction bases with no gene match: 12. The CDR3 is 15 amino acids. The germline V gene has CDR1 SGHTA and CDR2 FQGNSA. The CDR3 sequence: CASSRDSGTLGTQYF. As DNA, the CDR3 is TGTGCCAGCAGCAGAGATAGCGGGACGTTGGGGACCCAGTACTTC. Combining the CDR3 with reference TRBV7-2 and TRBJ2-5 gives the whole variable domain GAGVSQSPSNKVTEKGKDVELRCDPISGHTALYWYRQSLGQGLEFLIYFQGNSAPDKSGLPSDRFSAERTGGSVSTLTIQRTQQEDSAVYLCASSRDSGTLGTQYFGPGTRLLVL.

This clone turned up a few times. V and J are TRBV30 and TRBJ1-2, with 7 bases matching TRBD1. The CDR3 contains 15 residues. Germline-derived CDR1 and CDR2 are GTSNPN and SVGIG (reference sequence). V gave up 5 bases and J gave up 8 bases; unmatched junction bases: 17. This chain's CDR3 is CAWYRDRAFSGGYTF. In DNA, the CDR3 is TGTGCCTGGTACCGGGACAGAGCCTTTTCGGGAGGCTACACCTTC. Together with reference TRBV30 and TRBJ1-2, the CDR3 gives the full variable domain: SQTIHQWPATLVQPVGSPLSLECTVEGTSNPNLYWYRQAAGRGLQLLFYSVGIGQISSEVPQNLSASRPQDRQFILSSKKLLLSDSGFYLCAWYRDRAFSGGYTFGSGTRLTVV.

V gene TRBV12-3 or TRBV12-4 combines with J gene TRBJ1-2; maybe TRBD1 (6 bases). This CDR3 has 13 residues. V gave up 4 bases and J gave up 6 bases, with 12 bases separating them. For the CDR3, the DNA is TGTGCCAGCAGTTACTGGGGGCGGGATGGCTACACCTTC. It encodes CASSYWGRDGYTF.

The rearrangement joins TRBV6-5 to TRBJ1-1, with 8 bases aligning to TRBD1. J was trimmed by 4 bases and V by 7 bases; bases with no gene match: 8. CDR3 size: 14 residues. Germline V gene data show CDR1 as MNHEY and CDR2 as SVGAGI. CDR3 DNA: TGTGCCAGCAACAGACAGGGGTGGATCACTGAAGCTTTCTTT. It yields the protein CASNRQGWITEAFF.

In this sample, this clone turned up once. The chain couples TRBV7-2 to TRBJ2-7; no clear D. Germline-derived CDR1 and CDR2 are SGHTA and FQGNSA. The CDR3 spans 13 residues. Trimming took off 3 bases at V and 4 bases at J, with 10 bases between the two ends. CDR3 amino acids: CASSFVVPYEQYF. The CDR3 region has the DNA TGTGCCAGCAGCTTCGTAGTCCCGTACGAGCAGTACTTC.

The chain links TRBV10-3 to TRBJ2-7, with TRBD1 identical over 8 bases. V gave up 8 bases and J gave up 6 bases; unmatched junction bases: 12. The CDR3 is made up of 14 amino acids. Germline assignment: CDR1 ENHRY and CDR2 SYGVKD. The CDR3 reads CAIGPPGQVSEQYF. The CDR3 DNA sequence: TGTGCCATCGGGCCTCCGGGACAGGTTTCCGAGCAGTACTTC.

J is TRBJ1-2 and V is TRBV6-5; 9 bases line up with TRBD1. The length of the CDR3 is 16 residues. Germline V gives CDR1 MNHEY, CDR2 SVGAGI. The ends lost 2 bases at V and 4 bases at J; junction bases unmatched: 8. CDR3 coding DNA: TGTGCCAGCAGTTACGTGGGACAGGGCTCTATCTATGGCTACACCTTC. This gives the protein CASSYVGQGSIYGYTF.

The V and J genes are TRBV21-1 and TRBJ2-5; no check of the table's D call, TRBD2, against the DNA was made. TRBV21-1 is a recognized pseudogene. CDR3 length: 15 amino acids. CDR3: CASPHVIDLEETQYF. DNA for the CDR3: TGTGCCAGCCCCCACGTGATCGACTTAGAAGAGACCCAGTACTTC.

Here the CDR3 DNA reads TGTGCCTGGAGTGACCAGCGGGGGCGGGAGTTAGATGAGCAGTTCTTC. Its protein product is CAWSDQRGRELDEQFF. The rearrangement uses TRBV30 and TRBJ2-1; 8 bases agree with TRBD2. Germline V gene lookup returns CDR1 GTSNPN and CDR2 SVGIG (reference sequence). The CDR3 length is 16 residues. After removal of 1 base from V and 8 bases from J, the junction contained 13 bases not matched to a gene.

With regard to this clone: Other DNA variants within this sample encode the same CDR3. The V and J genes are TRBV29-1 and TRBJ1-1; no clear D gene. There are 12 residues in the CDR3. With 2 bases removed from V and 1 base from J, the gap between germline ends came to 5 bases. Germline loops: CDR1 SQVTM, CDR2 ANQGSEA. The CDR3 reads CSVESGNTEAFF. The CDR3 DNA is TGCAGCGTTGAATCCGGGAACACTGAAGCTTTCTTT.

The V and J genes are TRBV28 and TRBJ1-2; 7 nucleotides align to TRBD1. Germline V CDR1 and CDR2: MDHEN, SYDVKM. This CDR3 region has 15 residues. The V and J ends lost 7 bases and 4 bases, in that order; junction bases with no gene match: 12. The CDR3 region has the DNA TGTGCCAGCACTTTCGGTGGAGGGGGCCGCTATGGCTACACCTTC. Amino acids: CASTFGGGGRYGYTF.

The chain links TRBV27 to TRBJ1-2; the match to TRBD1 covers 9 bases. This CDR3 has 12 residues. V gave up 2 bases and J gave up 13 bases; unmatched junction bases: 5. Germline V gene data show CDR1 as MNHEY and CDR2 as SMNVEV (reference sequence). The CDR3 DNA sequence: TGTGCCAGCAGTTTAGGCGGACAGGGGTTCACCTTC. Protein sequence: CASSLGGQGFTF.

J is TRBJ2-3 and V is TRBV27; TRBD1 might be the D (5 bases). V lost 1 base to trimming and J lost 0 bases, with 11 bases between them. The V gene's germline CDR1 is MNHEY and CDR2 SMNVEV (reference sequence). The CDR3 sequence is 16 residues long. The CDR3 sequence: CASSLLARASTDTQYF. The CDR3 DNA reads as TGTGCCAGCAGTTTATTGGCCAGGGCGAGCACAGATACGCAGTATTTT.

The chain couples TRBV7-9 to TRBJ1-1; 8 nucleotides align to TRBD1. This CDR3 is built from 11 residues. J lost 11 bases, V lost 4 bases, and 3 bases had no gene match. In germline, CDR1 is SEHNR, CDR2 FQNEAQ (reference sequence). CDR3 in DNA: TGTGCCAGCAGCTGGACAGGGAGGGCTTTCTTT. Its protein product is CASSWTGRAFF.

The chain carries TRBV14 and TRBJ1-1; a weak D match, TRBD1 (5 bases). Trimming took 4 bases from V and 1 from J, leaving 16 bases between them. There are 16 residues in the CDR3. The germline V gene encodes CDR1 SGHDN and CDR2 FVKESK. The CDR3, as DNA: TGTGCCAGCAGCCCTCAGGGTCGAGTAGGGAACACTGAAGCTTTCTTT. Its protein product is CASSPQGRVGNTEAFF.

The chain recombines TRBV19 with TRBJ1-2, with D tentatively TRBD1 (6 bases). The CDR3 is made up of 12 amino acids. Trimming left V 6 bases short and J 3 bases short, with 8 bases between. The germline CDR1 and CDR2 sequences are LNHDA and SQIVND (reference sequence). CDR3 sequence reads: CASSGQYYGYTF. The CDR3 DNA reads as TGTGCCAGTAGCGGACAGTACTATGGCTACACCTTC.